This T cell receptor beta chain is drawn from a study of cytomegalovirus exposure and HLA in healthy donors. Though probably carrying unrecorded immune exposures, donors were nominally healthy at sampling. In the PCR, 60 Vbeta and 13 Jbeta primers were used. The data were produced by immunoSEQ multiplex PCR, yet TCRdb's version contains in-frame clones alone and is incomplete. The table lists approximately 240,000 clones, over 70% of them singletons, with 2.7% in the top ten. Findings and limits, study-wide: The study had only CMV serostatus as immune exposure information. Altogether, 150 or so TCR beta chains were recorded as cytomegalovirus-associated.

Germline values: CDR1 SGDLS, CDR2 YYNGEE. V was pared by 4 bases and J by 8 bases, with 15 bases between. This CDR3 has 13 amino acids. About this clone: Its antigen is still unknown.

This receptor was obtained from an older woman in good health and CMV-seropositive. This chain connects TRBV9 to TRBJ1-2, with a weak D call TRBD1 (5 bases). The material sequenced was PBMCs. CDR3 protein: CASSTVSGNGYTF. CDR3 nucleotide sequence: TGTGCCAGCAGCACCGTTTCAGGGAACGGCTACACCTTC.